The 27 T cell receptor beta chains reported below all come from one sample, sequenced in a study of blood T cell repertoires in COVID-19 (dated by TCRdb to about 2020). Library preparation employed the immunoSEQ multiplex PCR assay. The immuneACCESS repertoire file appears here via TCRdb, limited to in-frame rearrangements. These files lack a portion of the clones; in checked studies, under half of the deficit traces to unresolved V genes, and the cause of the others is not known. Within this sample are 400,000 to 500,000 clones, with roughly 90% of them counted one time only. The ten largest account for about 1.7% of the sample. Sequencing was carried out using PBMCs or T cells enriched from blood (not recorded which). The receptors were gathered from a woman in her thirties or forties who had recovered from COVID-19.

About this clone: A read error may account for a junction end that differs from germline. V usage is TRBV5-1 and J usage is TRBJ1-1; tentative D call: TRBD1 (6 bases). This CDR3 is 13 amino acids long. Looked up from germline, CDR1 is SGHRS and CDR2 is YFSETQ. CDR3 protein: CASNEGESTEAFF. Here the CDR3 DNA reads TGCGCAAGCAATGAGGGGGAATCCACTGAAGCTTTCTTT.

The chain employs TRBV5-1 and TRBJ2-3, with 8 positions matching TRBD1. Trimming removed 3 bases from V and 2 bases from J; junction bases left unmatched: 5. Germline assignment: CDR1 SGHRS and CDR2 YFSETQ. The CDR3 is 15 residues long. The CDR3 DNA sequence: TGCGCCAGCAGCTCGGGACAGGTGATCACAGATACGCAGTATTTT. It encodes CASSSGQVITDTQYF.

The chain couples TRBV19 to TRBJ1-3; tentatively, D is TRBD1 (6 bases). The CDR3 totals 15 residues. Per germline, CDR1 LNHDA and CDR2 SQIVND (reference sequence). V was clipped by 9 bases and J by 1 base, with 16 bases between them. The CDR3 here is CASSNRELSGNTIYF. CDR3 sequence (DNA): TGTGCCAGCTCAAACAGGGAATTGTCTGGAAACACCATATATTTT.

J is TRBJ2-1 and V is TRBV14; 10 bases line up with TRBD2. There are 19 residues in the CDR3. Trimming removed 1 base from V and 10 bases from J; junction bases left unmatched: 19. Germline CDR1 and CDR2: SGHDN and FVKESK. The CDR3 is CASSQGFFPLAGVAGEQFF. The DNA of the CDR3 is TGTGCCAGCAGCCAAGGATTTTTCCCTCTAGCGGGAGTGGCGGGCGAGCAGTTCTTC.

V usage is TRBV3-1 (or the pseudogene TRBV3-2) and J usage is TRBJ2-7, with 11 bases lining up with TRBD2. Germline CDR1 is LGHDT and CDR2 is YNNKEL (reference sequence). CDR3 length equals 17 residues. With V trimmed by 0 bases and J by 4 bases, 8 bases remained unmatched. The CDR3 spells CASSQDLLAGGLYEQYF. Written as DNA, the CDR3 is TGTGCCAGCAGCCAAGATCTGCTAGCGGGAGGATTGTACGAGCAGTACTTC.

This clone was found a few times. The V call is TRBV18, the J call TRBJ2-2, with 9 bases aligning to TRBD2. The germline gives CDR1 KGHSH, CDR2 LQKENI. J was trimmed by 0 bases and V by 3 bases; bases with no gene match: 11. CDR3 size: 19 residues. The chain's CDR3 is CASSPWSGRIISNTGELFF. The DNA of the CDR3 is TGTGCCAGCTCACCTTGGAGCGGGAGGATTATTTCGAACACCGGGGAGCTGTTTTTT.

The chain has TRBV7-8 and TRBJ1-1; D is possibly TRBD1 (5 bases). Germline lookup yields CDR1 SGHVS and CDR2 FQNEAQ. V lost 1 base to trimming and J lost 0 bases, with 9 bases between them. The CDR3 is 15 amino acids. Here the CDR3 DNA reads TGTGCCAGCAGCTTAGACGACAGCATGAACACTGAAGCTTTCTTT. Amino acid sequence: CASSLDDSMNTEAFF.

This clone was recorded a few times. The chain employs TRBV5-4 and TRBJ1-1, with TRBD1 matching over 8 bases. V lost 4 bases and J lost 5; bases outside the gene matches: 19. CDR1 and CDR2 from the germline V gene are SGHNT and YYREEE (reference sequence). The CDR3 loop spans 18 amino acids. The CDR3 nucleotides are TGTGCCAGCAGCCCGACAGCCCCTGGGACAGGACGGGGGACTGAAGCTTTCTTT. Protein: CASSPTAPGTGRGTEAFF.

This chain uses TRBV13 with TRBJ2-7; 9 nucleotides align to TRBD2. With 3 bases clipped from V and 5 bases from J, the junction kept 11 bases outside the gene matches. CDR3 size: 16 residues. Per the germline V gene, CDR1 is PRHDT and CDR2 is FYEKMQ (reference sequence). The CDR3 DNA reads TGTGCCAGCAGCTTTCAACCGGGACTAGCTTGGAACGAGCAGTACTTC. Encoded protein: CASSFQPGLAWNEQYF. The full variable domain, in which reference TRBV13 and TRBJ2-7 provide the parts outside the CDR3, is AAGVIQSPRHLIKEKRETATLKCYPIPRHDTVYWYQQGPGQDPQFLISFYEKMQSDKGSIPDRFSAQQFSDYHSELNMSSLELGDSALYFCASSFQPGLAWNEQYFGPGTRLTVT.

This chain uses TRBV7-9 with TRBJ2-1, with 8 bases lining up with TRBD2. V shed 1 base and J 4 bases; nucleotides not matched to a gene: 6. CDR3 length: 16 amino acids. Germline V gene sequence: CDR1 SEHNR, CDR2 FQNEAQ (reference sequence). The CDR3 spells CASSLGGVAGYNEQFF. CDR3 bases: TGTGCCAGCAGCTTAGGCGGGGTAGCGGGGTACAATGAGCAGTTCTTC.

The V call is TRBV13, the J call TRBJ2-1; 7 bases match TRBD2. The V segment lost 5 bases and the J segment 0 bases; nucleotides outside the gene matches: 4. Per the germline V gene, CDR1 is PRHDT and CDR2 is FYEKMQ (reference sequence). CDR3 size: 15 residues. The DNA of the CDR3 is TGTGCCAGCAGCCCTAGCGGAAACTCCTACAATGAGCAGTTCTTC. Encoded protein: CASSPSGNSYNEQFF.

This chain joins TRBV2 and TRBJ1-2; TRBD1 matches 7 bases. The J segment lost 6 bases and the V segment lost 7 bases, leaving 8 bases of the junction unmatched. The germline V gene has CDR1 SNHLY and CDR2 FYNNEI. CDR3 size: 13 residues. CDR3 in amino acids: CASIPDRVDGYTF. Here the CDR3 DNA reads TGTGCCAGCATACCCGACAGGGTAGATGGCTACACCTTC.

V usage is TRBV6-5 and J usage is TRBJ1-1, with 9 bases matching TRBD1. The V gene's germline CDR1 is MNHEY and CDR2 SVGAGI. This CDR3 spans 14 amino acids. Trimming at V came to 5 bases and at J to 5 bases, leaving 6 bases not matched to a gene. CDR3 DNA: TGTGCCAGCAGTACACAGGGGGCGGTAACTGAAGCTTTCTTT. It is translated as CASSTQGAVTEAFF.

The chain uses TRBV7-2 and TRBJ2-7; 10 bases match TRBD2. V dropped 1 base and J dropped 6; count of bases not matched to a gene: 6. Germline assignment: CDR1 SGHTA and CDR2 FQGNSA. This CDR3 region has 15 residues. The DNA for the CDR3 is TGTGCCAGCAGCTTAGGAATAGCGGGAGGCGGCGAGCAGTACTTC. Amino acids: CASSLGIAGGGEQYF. The full variable domain, rest sourced from reference TRBV7-2 and TRBJ2-7, is GAGVSQSPSNKVTEKGKDVELRCDPISGHTALYWYRQSLGQGLEFLIYFQGNSAPDKSGLPSDRFSAERTGGSVSTLTIQRTQQEDSAVYLCASSLGIAGGGEQYFGPGTRLTVT.

This clone was seen a single time. The chain joins TRBV7-2 to TRBJ2-7; no firm D call. With 1 base removed from V and 9 bases from J, the gap between germline ends came to 19 bases. Germline-derived CDR1 and CDR2 are SGHTA and FQGNSA. This CDR3 is 15 amino acids long. In DNA, the CDR3 is TGTGCCAGCAGCTTAGGTAACAGAGATTCTATAGGGCAGTACTTC. This encodes CASSLGNRDSIGQYF.

Turning to this clone: Different DNA sequences within this sample yield the same CDR3. V and J are TRBV7-9 and TRBJ2-7; D remains ambiguous. V shed 2 bases and J shed 3 bases, with 5 bases lying between them. Germline V gene lookup returns CDR1 SEHNR and CDR2 FQNEAQ (reference sequence). CDR3 length: 12 residues. For the CDR3, the DNA is TGTGCCAGCAGCTTACGGAGCTACGAGCAGTACTTC. Translation: CASSLRSYEQYF.

The chain uses TRBV30 and TRBJ1-2; 7 bases match TRBD1. There are 12 residues in the CDR3. V shed 7 bases, J shed 2 bases, and the junction held 4 bases outside the gene matches. The V gene's germline CDR1 is GTSNPN and CDR2 SVGIG (reference sequence). In DNA, the CDR3 is TGTGCCTACTCAGGGGGGAACTATGGCTACACCTTC. This sequence encodes CAYSGGNYGYTF.

The chain links TRBV25-1 to TRBJ1-5, with D hard to call. Germline V gene sequence: CDR1 MGHDK, CDR2 SYGVNS. V dropped 4 bases and J dropped 0 bases, with 7 bases sitting between them. This CDR3 is 14 amino acids long. The CDR3 DNA reads as TGTGCCAGCAGTGTGGTGGCTAGCAATCAGCCCCAGCATTTT. It yields the protein CASSVVASNQPQHF.

Only a few counts were recorded for this clone. V is TRBV7-2 and J is TRBJ2-7, with a tentative D call TRBD1 (5 bases). CDR1 is SGHTA, CDR2 FQGNSA, per germline. The CDR3 has 14 amino acids. Trimming pared 5 bases from V and 3 bases from J, leaving 14 bases between. The CDR3 protein is CASSLAQGIYEQYF. CDR3 DNA sequence: TGTGCCAGCAGCCTCGCTCAGGGTATCTACGAGCAGTACTTC.

V gene TRBV5-1 combines with J gene TRBJ1-1; D is undetermined. The CDR3 contains 13 residues. Germline V lookup: CDR1 SGHRS, CDR2 YFSETQ. Trimming took off 0 bases at V and 4 bases at J, with 7 bases between the two ends. CDR3 residues: CASSLGAGTEAFF. In DNA form, the CDR3 reads TGCGCCAGCAGCTTGGGGGCAGGCACTGAAGCTTTCTTT.

The gene calls are TRBV5-1 and TRBJ1-1; D is uncertain. Germline loops: CDR1 SGHRS, CDR2 YFSETQ. V was shortened by 2 bases and J by 1 base, with 15 bases between the two germline ends. The CDR3 loop spans 16 amino acids. This CDR3 reads CASSFASSGTNTEAFF. CDR3 nucleotide sequence: TGCGCCAGCAGCTTCGCATCCAGTGGCACGAACACTGAAGCTTTCTTT.

The V call is TRBV11-2, the J call TRBJ2-6; tentatively, D is TRBD2 (6 bases). Germline assignment: CDR1 SGHAT and CDR2 FQNNGV. The V gene lost 1 base and the J gene lost 3 bases, with 10 bases spanning the gap. The CDR3 covers 16 residues. The CDR3 region is CASSLVTGSGANVLTF. DNA of the CDR3: TGTGCCAGCAGCTTAGTTACCGGGAGTGGGGCCAACGTCCTGACTTTC. Together with reference TRBV11-2 and TRBJ2-6, the CDR3 gives the full variable domain: EAGVAQSPRYKIIEKRQSVAFWCNPISGHATLYWYQQILGQGPKLLIQFQNNGVVDDSQLPKDRFSAERLKGVDSTLKIQPAKLEDSAVYLCASSLVTGSGANVLTFGAGSRLTVL.

This clone was seen just once. The V call is TRBV3-1 (or the pseudogene TRBV3-2), the J call TRBJ2-3, with 11 bases aligning to TRBD2. This CDR3 has 15 residues. The trim removed 4 bases at V and 5 bases at J, leaving 5 bases unmatched. Per germline, CDR1 LGHDT and CDR2 YNNKEL (reference sequence). CDR3 loop: CASSPLAGVEDTQYF. CDR3 in DNA: TGTGCCAGCAGCCCACTAGCGGGAGTAGAAGATACGCAGTATTTT.

V is TRBV6-5 and J is TRBJ2-1; D unresolved. This CDR3 is built from 13 residues. The germline V and J ends were trimmed by 8 bases and 6 bases, with 14 bases remaining between them. Germline V lookup: CDR1 MNHEY, CDR2 SVGAGI. DNA for the CDR3: TGTGCCAGCTCAGTGGAGTCCCTCAATGAGCAGTTCTTC. It encodes CASSVESLNEQFF.

The chain joins TRBV9 to TRBJ2-1, with D tentatively TRBD1 (6 bases). Trimming removed 1 base from V and 5 bases from J, with 10 bases in between. The CDR3 sequence is 14 residues long. Germline V gene sequence: CDR1 SGDLS, CDR2 YYNGEE. CDR3 residues: CASSVTGQNNEQFF. CDR3 DNA sequence: TGTGCCAGCAGCGTAACCGGACAGAACAATGAGCAGTTCTTC.

This chain links TRBV27 with TRBJ1-1; the D is unclear. CDR3 length: 15 residues. CDR1 is MNHEY and CDR2 is SMNVEV in the germline V gene (reference sequence). Between the trimmed V and J ends, which lost 5 bases and 3 bases, there was a span of 16 bases. CDR3: CASSPGFYVDTEAFF. CDR3 coding DNA: TGTGCCAGCAGTCCCGGGTTTTATGTGGACACTGAAGCTTTCTTT.

The chain uses TRBV15 and TRBJ1-1; 7 nucleotides align to TRBD1. Germline-derived CDR1 and CDR2 are LNHNV and YYDKDF (reference sequence). V shed 4 bases and J 6 bases; nucleotides not matched to a gene: 11. This CDR3 has 15 amino acids. The CDR3 is CATSISTGLRSEAFF. CDR3 DNA sequence: TGTGCCACCAGCATTTCGACAGGGTTGAGGTCTGAAGCTTTCTTT.